The rows below give T cell receptor beta chains drawn from one sample of a study of blood T cell repertoires in COVID-19. Profiling relied on immunoSEQ multiplex PCR, and the TCRdb table lists in-frame clones only, not all of them. The data contain about 100,000 clones, around 84% of them singletons. Sequencing was carried out using peripheral blood. The receptors were gathered from a man aged 60 to 69 with acute or convalescent COVID-19. The conserved cysteine and the conserved F or W are not part of the CDR3 here. A D gene is named only where the DNA matches it firmly.

CDR3,J,V,D
ASSSPGGAHTEAF,TRBJ1-1,TRBV28,-
ASSPVAEPKWGTDTQY,TRBJ2-3,TRBV5-4,-
ASSLGQGASYGYT,TRBJ1-2,TRBV28,TRBD1
ASSLTTGGQGYT,TRBJ1-2,TRBV6-5,TRBD1
ASSQVNRDYEQY,TRBJ2-7,TRBV3-1/TRBV3-2,-
ASSTQGAPGYT,TRBJ1-2,TRBV19,TRBD1
SVGQGNSGANVLT,TRBJ2-6,TRBV29-1,TRBD1
ASRAGMTDYGYT,TRBJ1-2,TRBV2,-
ASSPGAHRGRGYSPLH,TRBJ1-6,TRBV7-8,TRBD1
ASSLRPSGGTSTDTQY,TRBJ2-3,TRBV5-1,TRBD2
ASTDGVGANVLT,TRBJ2-6,TRBV10-2,-
ASRRTMITGELF,TRBJ2-2,TRBV12-5,-
ASSGGQGIRTEAF,TRBJ1-1,TRBV19,TRBD1
ASSLGVGGHEQY,TRBJ2-7,TRBV5-1,TRBD2
ASSQAYGGLEAF,TRBJ1-1,TRBV3-1/TRBV3-2,-
ASSMTENQPQH,TRBJ1-5,TRBV19,-
ASGLAGVSDTQY,TRBJ2-3,TRBV6-5,TRBD2
ASSLVAGGYNEQF,TRBJ2-1,TRBV5-1,TRBD2
ASSLSGPTNYGYT,TRBJ1-2,TRBV5-5,-
ASSEQRERVNEQF,TRBJ2-1,TRBV6-1,TRBD2
ASNFGTTSSYNEQF,TRBJ2-1,TRBV6-6,TRBD2
AWQGGSADTQY,TRBJ2-3,TRBV30,-
ASRKSGSGSGNEQF,TRBJ2-1,TRBV7-8,TRBD2
SALTELNTEAF,TRBJ1-1,TRBV29-1,-
ASSLDPQKNIQY,TRBJ2-4,TRBV7-9,-
ASSQDLVQLEAF,TRBJ1-1,TRBV14,-
ASSLVSGGGEKLF,TRBJ1-4,TRBV5-6,-
ASSLGGTLSGNTIY,TRBJ1-3,TRBV11-2,-
ASSILLGQGQETQY,TRBJ2-5,TRBV19,TRBD1
ASSPSHTNQETQY,TRBJ2-5,TRBV27,-
ASSILLAGGPNTQY,TRBJ2-3,TRBV7-2,TRBD2
SGRDGTYNEQF,TRBJ2-1,TRBV29-1,-
ASSYTGGAVNEQF,TRBJ2-1,TRBV27,TRBD1
ASSPTAGQGLTGDF,TRBJ2-1,TRBV18,TRBD1
ASSIDRGDEQY,TRBJ2-7,TRBV19,-
ASSSLGSLPNEQF,TRBJ2-1,TRBV5-6,-
ASSLDARDEKLF,TRBJ1-4,TRBV5-4,-
ATMTSGRSTDTQY,TRBJ2-3,TRBV6-5,TRBD2
SVRVLLAYNEQF,TRBJ2-1,TRBV29-1,-
ASSLEIKGLVGPRETQY,TRBJ2-5,TRBV7-2,TRBD2
ASSVELRAGGDNEQF,TRBJ2-1,TRBV9,TRBD2
ASSIGQGDQPQH,TRBJ1-5,TRBV5-1,TRBD1
SVVRSSENIQY,TRBJ2-4,TRBV29-1,-
ASSFGSAYEQY,TRBJ2-7,TRBV28,-
ASSLGTGFNQPQH,TRBJ1-5,TRBV5-1,TRBD1
ATSDDSRAPQETQY,TRBJ2-5,TRBV24-1,-
ASSHERGTGFGGELF,TRBJ2-2,TRBV7-7,TRBD1
ASSYRDRAFNEQF,TRBJ2-1,TRBV5-6,TRBD1
SAEKTGGGTEAF,TRBJ1-1,TRBV29-1,TRBD1
ATSDPHSGDRNIQY,TRBJ2-4,TRBV24-1,-
ASSLPQAGANIQY,TRBJ2-4,TRBV5-4,TRBD2
ASSPMSSGAGANVLT,TRBJ2-6,TRBV18,TRBD2
ASSLTRGSAEQY,TRBJ2-7,TRBV18,-